The 8 T cell receptor beta chains below come from one sample, sequenced in a study of cytomegalovirus exposure and HLA in healthy donors. Use of 60 Vbeta and 13 Jbeta primers characterized the PCR. The repertoire was sequenced with immunoSEQ multiplex PCR; TCRdb's copy has only in-frame clones and lacks some. Among over 150,000 clones, roughly 80% were seen once, and the ten largest hold 6.5% to 7.5%. Sequencing was performed on PBMCs. These receptors were obtained from a woman in her 30s in good health and CMV-seropositive.

The chain uses TRBV10-3 and TRBJ2-7, with 9 bases lining up with TRBD1. With 4 bases clipped from V and 5 bases from J, the junction kept 6 bases outside the gene matches. The CDR3 runs to 14 residues. Germline V CDR1 and CDR2: ENHRY, SYGVKD. The CDR3 is CAISGGQGHHEQYF. CDR3 in DNA: TGTGCCATCAGTGGGGGACAGGGTCACCACGAGCAGTACTTC.

This clone was detected only a few times. The V gene is TRBV10-3, the J gene TRBJ2-1, with 12 nucleotides matching TRBD2. From germline, CDR1 is ENHRY and CDR2 SYGVKD. The CDR3 spans 19 residues. Germline trimming cut 0 bases from V and 1 base from J; bases unmatched to any gene: 7. The chain's CDR3 is CAISESLAGGVESYNEQFF. CDR3 DNA sequence: TGTGCCATCAGTGAGTCGCTAGCGGGGGGGGTTGAATCCTACAATGAGCAGTTCTTC.

This clone was seen only once. The chain uses TRBV7-9 and TRBJ2-5; D not resolved. V was clipped by 5 bases and J by 4 bases, with 11 bases between them. The CDR3 is 13 amino acids. CDR1 and CDR2 (germline): SEHNR, FQNEAQ (reference sequence). The CDR3: CASSKLTGETQYF. CDR3 nucleotides: TGTGCCAGCAGCAAGCTGACGGGAGAGACCCAGTACTTC.

This clone has only one observation. The chain has TRBV7-8 and TRBJ2-5; D is undetermined. Trimming pared 5 bases from V and 0 bases from J, leaving 13 bases between. The CDR3 has 15 amino acids. Looked up from germline, CDR1 is SGHVS and CDR2 is FQNEAQ. As DNA, the CDR3 is TGTGCCAGCAGCGCAGGTTTCGCGTACCAAGAGACCCAGTACTTC. It is translated as CASSAGFAYQETQYF.

The chain carries TRBV10-3 and TRBJ2-1; 9 bases line up with TRBD1. The CDR3 is 12 amino acids. V lost 8 bases to trimming and J lost 7 bases; unmatched junction nucleotides: 3. Germline lookup yields CDR1 ENHRY and CDR2 SYGVKD. CDR3 residues: CAIGDRVNEQFF. For the CDR3, the DNA is TGTGCCATCGGGGACAGGGTTAATGAGCAGTTCTTC.

This clone showed up just a few times. The chain is built from TRBV5-4 and TRBJ1-1; no clear D. Trimming removed 4 bases at V and 2 bases at J, with 6 bases between. CDR1 is SGHNT and CDR2 is YYREEE in the germline V gene (reference sequence). CDR3 length: 12 residues. The CDR3 DNA reads as TGTGCCAGCAGCACGGTTAACACTGAAGCTTTCTTT. It is translated as CASSTVNTEAFF.

This clone was seen a few times. V and J are TRBV6-5 and TRBJ1-2, with TRBD1 matching over 7 bases. Germline CDR1 is MNHEY and CDR2 is SVGAGI. This CDR3 is 14 amino acids long. With 5 bases clipped from V and 4 bases from J, the junction kept 7 bases outside the gene matches. The CDR3 DNA reads TGTGCCAGCAGTGGAGGGGACAGCCCCTATGGCTACACCTTC. Translating it yields CASSGGDSPYGYTF.

This chain uses TRBV28 with TRBJ1-3; 7 positions agree with TRBD1. The CDR3 length is 15 residues. The J segment lost 4 bases and the V segment lost 5 bases, leaving 8 bases of the junction unmatched. Germline values: CDR1 MDHEN, CDR2 SYDVKM. CDR3 protein: CASSVNRGLGNTIYF. The CDR3 DNA follows: TGTGCCAGCAGTGTCAACAGGGGTTTGGGAAACACCATATATTTT.